These 26 T cell receptor beta chains came from one sample sequenced in a study of T cells in localized non-small cell lung cancer. The table came from immunoSEQ multiplex PCR; TCRdb's copy has only in-frame clones and leaves some out. The table shows roughly 90,000 clones, with roughly 90% occurring only once. Sequencing was performed on PBMCs, taken before any cancer treatment. The receptor source for this set is a woman aged 35-75 years with stage II squamous cell lung carcinoma.

A few counts support this clone. The chain uses TRBV29-1 and TRBJ1-1; D gene ambiguous. There are 13 residues in the CDR3. Trimming took 3 bases from V and 8 from J, leaving 16 bases between them. The germline V gene encodes CDR1 SQVTM and CDR2 ANQGSEA. The CDR3 bases are TGCAGCGTTGACCTTCTCCCGCCCTCAGAAGCTTTCTTT. Encoded protein: CSVDLLPPSEAFF.

J is TRBJ1-4 and V is TRBV19, with D uncertain. Germline V gene lookup returns CDR1 LNHDA and CDR2 SQIVND (reference sequence). V lost 3 bases, J lost 2 bases, and 16 bases lay in between. CDR3 length: 17 residues. The CDR3 DNA reads TGTGCCAGTAGTATCCGGAATCGGATGGGGACTAATGAAAAACTGTTTTTT. Translation gives CASSIRNRMGTNEKLFF.

There are many counts of this clone. The chain combines TRBV4-1 with TRBJ1-2, with D unresolved. The CDR3 runs to 13 residues. The germline gives CDR1 MGHRA, CDR2 YSYEKL. Trimming pared 0 bases from V and 3 bases from J, leaving 5 bases between. This chain's CDR3 is CASSQDLDYGYTF. In nucleotides, the CDR3 is TGCGCCAGCAGCCAAGATTTGGACTATGGCTACACCTTC.

The V and J genes are TRBV29-1 and TRBJ2-3; TRBD1 agrees at 8 bases. The CDR3 has 14 amino acids. The junction had 6 bases not matched to a gene; V was cut back by 6 bases and J by 1 base. Germline V gene sequence: CDR1 SQVTM, CDR2 ANQGSEA. CDR3 sequence reads: CSVVGQGRTDTQYF. The CDR3 DNA follows: TGCAGCGTCGTAGGACAGGGACGCACAGATACGCAGTATTTT.

This clone showed up just once. The chain carries TRBV7-9 and TRBJ2-1; D gene unclear. CDR1 is SEHNR and CDR2 is FQNEAQ in the germline V gene (reference sequence). V lost 4 bases and J lost 1, with 5 bases in between. The CDR3 consists of 13 residues. The DNA of the CDR3 is TGTGCCAGCAGCTCAACTTCCTACAATGAGCAGTTCTTC. Protein product: CASSSTSYNEQFF.

The chain joins TRBV6-1 to TRBJ1-1, with TRBD1 matching 7 bases. Germline assignment: CDR1 MNHNS and CDR2 SASEGT. The CDR3 runs 13 residues. V shed 2 bases and J 9 bases; nucleotides not matched to a gene: 6. In DNA, the CDR3 is TGTGCCAGCAGTGAAAGGTGGGACAGTCAAGCTTTCTTT. Protein sequence: CASSERWDSQAFF.

The chain couples TRBV12-5 to TRBJ1-3; D not resolved. Trimming left V 1 base short and J 0 bases short, with 7 bases between. The CDR3 consists of 15 residues. CDR1 and CDR2 from the germline V gene are LGHNT and FRNRAP. The CDR3 bases are TGTGCTAGTGGTTTGGGGGAGGCCTCTGGAAACACCATATATTTT. Translating it yields CASGLGEASGNTIYF. The entire variable domain, with the rest obtained from reference TRBV12-5 and TRBJ1-3, is as follows: DARVTQTPRHKVTEMGQEVTMRCQPILGHNTVFWYRQTMMQGLELLAYFRNRAPLDDSGMPKDRFSAEMPDATLATLKIQPSEPRDSAVYFCASGLGEASGNTIYFGEGSWLTVV.

V and J are TRBV7-6 and TRBJ2-5; 9 bases map to TRBD2. This CDR3 contains 15 residues. The germline V gene encodes CDR1 SGHVS and CDR2 FNYEAQ. Unmatched junction bases numbered 5, after V lost 2 bases and J lost 4 bases. The CDR3 region is CASSLRLAEGETQYF. For the CDR3, the DNA is TGTGCCAGCAGCTTACGACTAGCGGAGGGAGAGACCCAGTACTTC.

The V gene is TRBV29-1, the J gene TRBJ1-2; 7 bases agree with TRBD1. V shed 6 bases, J shed 8 bases, and the junction held 9 bases outside the gene matches. The CDR3 totals 12 residues. Germline assignment: CDR1 SQVTM and CDR2 ANQGSEA. CDR3 region: CSVGTEGDGYTF. The DNA of the CDR3 is TGCAGCGTCGGGACAGAGGGGGACGGCTACACCTTC.

The gene calls are TRBV5-6 and TRBJ1-1; TRBD1 might be the D (5 bases). Trimming took off 2 bases at V and 7 bases at J, with 15 bases between the two ends. CDR3 length equals 14 residues. Germline lookup yields CDR1 SGHDT and CDR2 YYEEEE. CDR3 sequence (DNA): TGTGCCAGCAGCTTTTCGCAGGGTGAAAATGAAGCTTTCTTT. Translated: CASSFSQGENEAFF.

The rearrangement links TRBV30 to TRBJ1-1; maybe TRBD1 (6 bases). The CDR3 runs to 16 residues. The V and J ends lost 3 bases and 0 bases respectively, with 17 bases between them. Germline lookup yields CDR1 GTSNPN and CDR2 SVGIG (reference sequence). The CDR3 spells CAWRFRTVNMNTEAFF. The CDR3 DNA reads TGTGCCTGGAGGTTTCGGACAGTGAACATGAACACTGAAGCTTTCTTT.

The chain uses TRBV6-1 and TRBJ1-2; tentatively, D is TRBD1 (6 bases). The CDR3 is 14 residues long. Germline-derived CDR1 and CDR2 are MNHNS and SASEGT. V lost 4 bases to trimming and J lost 4 bases, with 13 bases between them. CDR3 amino acids: CASSGGKGGYGYTF. DNA of the CDR3: TGTGCCAGCAGTGGCGGCAAAGGGGGCTATGGCTACACCTTC.

The V and J genes are TRBV19 and TRBJ1-5; D gene ambiguous. There are 15 residues in the CDR3. Trimming stripped 4 bases from V and 1 base from J, with 11 bases between. Germline V gives CDR1 LNHDA, CDR2 SQIVND (reference sequence). The CDR3 DNA sequence: TGTGCCAGTAGTACAGGCAGATCGAGCAATCAGCCCCAGCATTTT. Residues: CASSTGRSSNQPQHF.

The rearrangement uses TRBV7-9 and TRBJ2-1, with TRBD2 as a possible D gene (5 bases). CDR3 size: 15 residues. Trimming left V 6 bases short and J 7 bases short, with 19 bases between. In germline, CDR1 is SEHNR, CDR2 FQNEAQ (reference sequence). Here the CDR3 reads CASRLSGTLRNEQFF. In nucleotides, the CDR3 is TGTGCCAGCAGATTAAGCGGTACTTTGAGGAATGAGCAGTTCTTC. The full variable domain, its missing parts supplied by reference TRBV7-9 and TRBJ2-1, is DTGVSQNPRHKITKRGQNVTFRCDPISEHNRLYWYRQTLGQGPEFLTYFQNEAQLEKSRLLSDRFSAERPKGSFSTLEIQRTEQGDSAMYLCASRLSGTLRNEQFFGPGTRLTVL.

The chain is built from TRBV6-1 and TRBJ1-6; 9 bases map to TRBD1. CDR1 and CDR2 from the germline V gene are MNHNS and SASEGT. The V and J ends lost 3 bases and 10 bases, in that order; junction bases with no gene match: 7. This CDR3 contains 15 residues. This chain's CDR3 is CASSDPTGGGSPLHF. In DNA, the CDR3 is TGTGCCAGCAGTGACCCGACAGGGGGTGGGTCACCCCTCCACTTT.

V and J are TRBV11-2 and TRBJ1-1; D is unclear. The V end lost 1 base, the J end lost 4 bases, and 10 bases lay between the germline ends. Germline values: CDR1 SGHAT, CDR2 FQNNGV. The CDR3 covers 14 residues. In DNA form, the CDR3 reads TGTGCCAGCAGCTTAGGGATGACAAGCACTGAAGCTTTCTTT. This gives the protein CASSLGMTSTEAFF. Looking up the rest from reference TRBV11-2 and TRBJ1-1 gives the full variable domain: EAGVAQSPRYKIIEKRQSVAFWCNPISGHATLYWYQQILGQGPKLLIQFQNNGVVDDSQLPKDRFSAERLKGVDSTLKIQPAKLEDSAVYLCASSLGMTSTEAFFGQGTRLTVV.

The chain combines TRBV27 with TRBJ2-3; TRBD2 aligns across 13 bases. J lost 4 bases, V lost 6 bases, and 7 bases had no gene match. This CDR3 has 16 residues. Germline values: CDR1 MNHEY, CDR2 SMNVEV (reference sequence). This CDR3 reads CASSVLAGGFSDTQYF. CDR3 DNA sequence: TGTGCCAGCAGCGTACTAGCGGGGGGGTTCTCAGATACGCAGTATTTT.

This sequence joins TRBV6-6 and TRBJ1-5; 10 bases line up with TRBD1. Trimming cost V 8 bases and J 7 bases; bases outside gene matches: 11. The V gene's germline CDR1 is MNHNY and CDR2 SVGAGI (reference sequence). This CDR3 contains 15 residues. Here the CDR3 reads CASRTRQGARQPQHF. In DNA form, the CDR3 reads TGTGCCAGCCGAACCAGACAGGGGGCGAGGCAGCCCCAGCATTTT.

This chain joins TRBV27 and TRBJ2-3; D possibly corresponds to TRBD2 (5 bases). The germline CDR1 and CDR2 sequences are MNHEY and SMNVEV (reference sequence). The V end was cut by 2 bases, the J end by 0 bases, with 15 bases between. This CDR3 is built from 17 residues. The CDR3 is CASSLRSMGASTDTQYF. The CDR3 coding sequence is TGTGCCAGCAGTTTAAGGTCGATGGGAGCTAGCACAGATACGCAGTATTTT.

This clone was seen just once. This chain uses TRBV27 with TRBJ1-6; 9 bases are a match to TRBD1. Germline CDR1 is MNHEY and CDR2 is SMNVEV (reference sequence). V trimming: 3 bases; J trimming: 9 bases; junction bases outside the gene matches: 9. This CDR3 comprises 16 residues. The CDR3 here is CASSLAGTGTFSPLHF. The CDR3 DNA reads TGTGCCAGCAGTTTGGCCGGGACAGGGACTTTTTCACCCCTCCACTTT.

This chain connects TRBV2 to TRBJ2-5; D gene unclear. There are 14 residues in the CDR3. The germline V and J ends were trimmed by 5 bases and 1 base, with 11 bases remaining between them. Germline V gene sequence: CDR1 SNHLY, CDR2 FYNNEI. CDR3 amino acids: CASSSPGAQETQYF. CDR3 in DNA: TGTGCCAGCAGTTCCCCAGGAGCCCAAGAGACCCAGTACTTC.

This clone was seen a handful of times. The V gene is TRBV4-2, the J gene TRBJ1-5, with 10 bases that match TRBD1. This CDR3 is 18 amino acids long. In germline, CDR1 is LGHNA, CDR2 YNFKEQ. The ends lost 1 base at V and 2 bases at J; junction bases unmatched: 8. CDR3 sequence (DNA): TGTGCCAGCAGCCAAGTAAGGACCGGGACAGGGGGCAATCAGCCCCAGCATTTT. Residues: CASSQVRTGTGGNQPQHF.

The chain links TRBV18 to TRBJ2-3; D is unresolved. With 2 bases removed from V and 2 bases from J, the gap between germline ends came to 14 bases. The CDR3 length is 16 residues. Germline V gene sequence: CDR1 KGHSH, CDR2 LQKENI. The CDR3 nucleotides read TGTGCCAGCTCACCAATATCCAGGATGGACACAGATACGCAGTATTTT. It specifies CASSPISRMDTDTQYF.

The gene calls are TRBV5-1 and TRBJ2-1; D perhaps matches TRBD2 (5 bases). The CDR3 is 14 residues long. V lost 4 bases to trimming and J lost 3 bases, with 11 bases between them. In germline, CDR1 is SGHRS, CDR2 YFSETQ. CDR3 loop: CASSNGERYNEQFF. DNA of the CDR3: TGCGCCAGCAGCAACGGGGAACGCTACAATGAGCAGTTCTTC.

The V call is TRBV6-5, the J call TRBJ2-7; tentatively, D is TRBD2 (7 bases). V was trimmed by 3 bases and J by 4 bases, leaving 10 bases between them. The CDR3 contains 13 residues. The germline V gene encodes CDR1 MNHEY and CDR2 SVGAGI. Here the CDR3 DNA reads TGTGCCAGCAGTTATGCGGGGGCTTACGAGCAGTACTTC. This gives the protein CASSYAGAYEQYF.

This sequence joins TRBV2 and TRBJ1-1, with D unclear. Germline assignment: CDR1 SNHLY and CDR2 FYNNEI. This CDR3 is 13 amino acids long. Deletions cut 6 bases from V and 0 bases from J, with 8 bases between. The CDR3 nucleotides read TGTGCCAGCAGGGGAGACTTGAACACTGAAGCTTTCTTT. Protein product: CASRGDLNTEAFF.